Listed here are 32 T cell receptor beta chains from one sample, sequenced in a study of molecular identifiers for immune sequencing clone quantification. MiXCR, run by TCRdb on the PCR reads, gives a single entry per CDR3 protein. The sample comprises around 460,000 distinct CDR3 sequences, about a fifth of which are singletons, and around 0.84% rests with the top ten. Sequenced input: naive CD8+ T cells from blood, with Jurkat cell RNA spiked in. The subset was: FACS-sorted CD8+CD4-CCR7+CD45RA+ naive T cells. These receptors all come from a human donor in good health. Some libraries in this study had Jurkat cell RNA spiked in.

With respect to this clonotype: The CDR3 does not close with the conserved phenylalanine or tryptophan, likely indicating a read error. The rearrangement joins TRBV4-3 to TRBJ2-7; D gene ambiguous. V shed 0 bases and J shed 3 bases, with 12 bases lying between them. CDR3 length: 15 amino acids. Germline V lookup: CDR1 LGHNA, CDR2 YSLEER. The CDR3 protein is CASSQEADFVYEQYI. CDR3 in DNA: TGCGCCAGCAGCCAAGAAGCTGACTTCGTCTACGAGCAGTACATC.

Regarding this clonotype: This may be a read error, as it is one base from a much larger clone. The V gene is TRBV28, the J gene TRBJ2-3, with D unresolved. The CDR3 totals 13 residues. The germline CDR1 and CDR2 sequences are MDHEN and SYDVKM. V dropped 4 bases and J dropped 4 bases, with 9 bases sitting between them. CDR3 DNA sequence: TGTGCCAGCAGTTCTGAGGATGCAGATACGCAGTATTTT. Encoded protein: CASSSEDADTQYF.

This clonotype appeared a few times. J is TRBJ2-1 and V is TRBV30, with D possibly TRBD1 on 6 matching bases. The V end lost 5 bases, the J end lost 10 bases, and 15 bases lay between the germline ends. This CDR3 spans 12 amino acids. Germline V lookup: CDR1 GTSNPN, CDR2 SVGIG (reference sequence). CDR3 protein: CAWEVRGSEQFF. DNA for the CDR3: TGTGCCTGGGAGGTGAGGGGGAGCGAGCAGTTCTTC.

This clonotype was picked up many times. V gene TRBV28 combines with J gene TRBJ2-6; possibly TRBD1 for D (6 bases). Germline V lookup: CDR1 MDHEN, CDR2 SYDVKM. Trimming stripped 6 bases from V and 2 bases from J, with 17 bases between. The CDR3 extends over 17 amino acids. The CDR3 DNA reads as TGTGCCAGCAGCACTAGGACAGTTGTCGCTGGGGCCAACGTCCTGACTTTC. It translates to CASSTRTVVAGANVLTF.

To note about this clonotype: This may stem from a read error, because a much larger clone lies one nucleotide away. It is likely a read error, because the conserved phenylalanine at the end of the CDR3 is missing. This rearrangement joins TRBV14 to TRBJ2-5; the D gene could be TRBD1 or TRBD2 (5 bases each). Trimming shortened V by 0 bases and J by 7 bases, and 15 bases separated the two germline ends. CDR3 length: 15 residues. Looked up from germline, CDR1 is SGHDN and CDR2 is FVKESK. The CDR3 protein is CASSQDTGTMVTQYS. The CDR3 DNA reads as TGTGCCAGCAGCCAAGATACCGGGACCATGGTGACCCAGTACTCC.

J is TRBJ2-1 and V is TRBV6-5; D not resolved. With 2 bases removed from V and 1 base from J, the gap between germline ends came to 6 bases. This CDR3 spans 14 amino acids. Germline loops: CDR1 MNHEY, CDR2 SVGAGI. The CDR3, as DNA: TGTGCCAGCAGTTACAAGGAATCCTACAATGAGCAGTTCTTC. It translates to CASSYKESYNEQFF.

This clonotype was counted only a few times. The V gene is TRBV20-1, the J gene TRBJ1-1, with 9 positions matching TRBD1. The CDR3 covers 17 residues. V lost 0 bases, J lost 4 bases, and 12 bases stayed unmatched. Germline values: CDR1 DFQATT, CDR2 SNEGSKA (reference sequence). The CDR3 loop is CSARDSGTGQGGTEAFF. In nucleotides, the CDR3 is TGCAGTGCTAGAGATAGTGGAACGGGACAGGGAGGCACTGAAGCTTTCTTT.

This clonotype appeared a few times. DNA of the CDR3: TGTGCCAGCAGCCAACGACCGGGACAGGGAATTGGAGAAAAACTGTTTTTT. Its protein product is CASSQRPGQGIGEKLFF. The chain carries TRBV7-9 and TRBJ1-4, with 9 bases lining up with TRBD1. Germline CDR1 and CDR2: SEHNR and FQNEAQ (reference sequence). The ends lost 5 bases at V and 8 bases at J; junction bases unmatched: 15. The CDR3 is 17 residues long.

This clonotype has just a few counts. One end of the junction is discordant with germline, which a read error may explain. DNA of the CDR3: TGCACCAGCAGCCAAGTCGGCGGTACCGGGGAGCTGTTTTTT. Its translation: CTSSQVGGTGELFF. J is TRBJ2-2 and V is TRBV4-1; D uncertain. Per the germline V gene, CDR1 is MGHRA and CDR2 is YSYEKL. The CDR3 loop spans 14 amino acids.

This clonotype was observed a few times. This chain uses TRBV7-9 with TRBJ1-2, with D possibly matching TRBD1 (5 bases). There are 16 residues in the CDR3. The V end lost 5 bases, the J end lost 6 bases, and 22 bases lay between the germline ends. The germline V gene has CDR1 SEHNR and CDR2 FQNEAQ (reference sequence). CDR3 nucleotide sequence: TGTGCCAGCAGCCCTCCGGAGAGAAACGGGGCACATGGCTACACCTTC. It encodes CASSPPERNGAHGYTF.

V and J are TRBV27 and TRBJ2-1, with TRBD2 matching over 9 bases. The CDR3 runs 14 residues. In germline, CDR1 is MNHEY, CDR2 SMNVEV (reference sequence). V dropped 2 bases and J dropped 9; count of bases not matched to a gene: 5. The CDR3 DNA follows: TGTGCCAGCAGTTTAGGTGCGGGGGGGCTTGAGCAGTTCTTC. Its translation is CASSLGAGGLEQFF.

To note about this clonotype: A much bigger clone sits one base away, suggesting this may be a read error. This rearrangement joins TRBV6-5 to TRBJ2-5; no reliable D call. From germline, CDR1 is MNHEY and CDR2 SVGAGI. The CDR3 loop spans 14 amino acids. The CDR3 region is CASSYSTWEETRYF. DNA for the CDR3: TGTGCCAGCAGTTACTCGACGTGGGAAGAGACCCGGTACTTC.

Details on this clonotype: A much larger clonotype is one base distant, so this may be a read error. This chain links TRBV4-3 with TRBJ2-3, with D possibly being TRBD1 or TRBD2 (5 bases each). This CDR3 region has 14 residues. The germline CDR1 and CDR2 sequences are LGHNA and YSLEER. This CDR3 reads CASGQGSGTDTQYF. Written as DNA, the CDR3 is TGCGCCAGCGGCCAAGGGTCAGGGACCGATACGCAGTATTTT.

The chain employs TRBV27 and TRBJ2-7; the match to TRBD1 covers 10 bases. The ends lost 6 bases at V and 3 bases at J; junction bases unmatched: 8. The CDR3 is 15 residues long. The germline V gene has CDR1 MNHEY and CDR2 SMNVEV (reference sequence). CDR3 DNA: TGTGCCAGCAGCCCCCGGGACAGGGGACTCTACGAGCAGTACTTC. It specifies CASSPRDRGLYEQYF.

In the case of this clonotype: A much bigger clone sits one base away, suggesting this may be a read error. The CDR3 is CAGSRQGVSTEAFF. The CDR3 nucleotides read TGTGCCGGCAGTAGACAGGGCGTGAGCACTGAAGCTTTCTTT. V and J are TRBV6-6 and TRBJ1-1; 7 positions agree with TRBD1. CDR3 length: 14 residues. Germline values: CDR1 MNHNY, CDR2 SVGAGI (reference sequence).

To note about this clonotype: One end of the junction varies from germline; a read error may be responsible. V is TRBV6-2 or TRBV6-3 and J is TRBJ1-1; D call uncertain. CDR3 size: 13 residues. Germline V CDR1 and CDR2: MNHEY, SVGEGT. CDR3 protein: CASSPGMNTGAFF. In DNA, the CDR3 is TGTGCCAGCAGCCCTGGCATGAACACTGGAGCTTTCTTT.

This clonotype was seen at least ten times. The CDR3 DNA reads TGTGCCAGCAGTCCCTCACCCTACGAGCAGTACTTC. Protein sequence: CASSPSPYEQYF. This sequence joins TRBV28 and TRBJ2-7; D is unresolved. CDR3 size: 12 residues. CDR1 and CDR2 (germline): MDHEN, SYDVKM. Between the trimmed V and J ends, which lost 5 bases and 2 bases, there was a span of 7 bases.

The sample holds a few counts of this clonotype. The V gene is TRBV27, the J gene TRBJ1-5, with a weak D call TRBD1 (5 bases). The V end lost 4 bases, the J end lost 6 bases, and 13 bases lay between the germline ends. The CDR3 contains 14 residues. CDR1 and CDR2 (germline): MNHEY, SMNVEV (reference sequence). CDR3 protein: CASSSIGGVQPQHF. The CDR3 nucleotides read TGTGCCAGCAGTTCCATCGGGGGGGTTCAGCCCCAGCATTTT.

This clonotype was observed many times. The chain recombines TRBV5-4 with TRBJ2-3; 11 bases align to TRBD2. The V and J ends lost 1 base and 3 bases, in that order; junction bases with no gene match: 4. Germline assignment: CDR1 SGHNT and CDR2 YYREEE (reference sequence). The length of the CDR3 is 16 residues. CDR3 nucleotide sequence: TGTGCCAGCAGCTTGCCTAGCGGGAGGCTGACAGATACGCAGTATTTT. It is translated as CASSLPSGRLTDTQYF.

Note on this clonotype: The junction differs from germline at one of its ends, possibly a read error. The chain combines TRBV4-1 with TRBJ2-6, with D possibly being TRBD1 (5 bases). Per the germline V gene, CDR1 is MGHRA and CDR2 is YSYEKL. CDR3 length: 15 amino acids. As DNA, the CDR3 is TGCGCCACCAGCCTGGACACTTCTGGGGCCAACGTCCTGACTTTC. It encodes CATSLDTSGANVLTF.

To note about this clonotype: With a much larger clone just one base away, this may be a read error. The chain uses TRBV6-2 or TRBV6-3 and TRBJ1-4, with D unresolved. The CDR3 covers 15 residues. CDR1 and CDR2 from the germline V gene are MNHEY and SVGEGT. CDR3 DNA sequence: TGTGCCAGCAGTTCCTTCGACGCCTGGGAAGAAAAACCGTTTTTT. Its protein is CASSSFDAWEEKPFF.

There are a few counts of this clonotype. A read error is possible here, since a much larger clone lies one base away. The V call is TRBV19, the J call TRBJ2-5; D may be TRBD2 (5 bases). The CDR3 runs 13 residues. The germline gives CDR1 LNHDA, CDR2 SQIVND (reference sequence). CDR3 in amino acids: CASSLVSGESQYF. The CDR3 region has the DNA TGTGCCAGTAGTTTGGTCAGCGGAGAGTCCCAGTACTTC. Looking up the rest from reference TRBV19 and TRBJ2-5 gives the full variable domain: DGGITQSPKYLFRKEGQNVTLSCEQNLNHDAMYWYRQDPGQGLRLIYYSQIVNDFQKGDIAEGYSVSREKKESFPLTVTSAQKNPTAFYLCASSLVSGESQYFGPGTRLLVL.

Note on this clonotype: A read error may account for a junction end that differs from germline. This chain connects TRBV3-1 to TRBJ2-5; possibly TRBD1 or TRBD2 for D (5 bases each). The CDR3 has 15 residues. CDR1 LGHDT and CDR2 YNNKEL come from the germline V gene (reference sequence). CDR3 coding DNA: TGTGCCAGCAGCCAAGATTCGGGGACCCAAGAGCCCCAGTACTTC. Translating gives CASSQDSGTQEPQYF.

The chain couples TRBV4-2 to TRBJ2-1; D gene ambiguous. With 1 base removed from V and 10 bases from J, the gap between germline ends came to 11 bases. CDR3 length: 13 residues. Per the germline V gene, CDR1 is LGHNA and CDR2 is YNFKEQ. The DNA of the CDR3 is TGTGCCAGCAGCCAAGCTCAAGCCGGGGAGCAGTTCTTC. This translates into CASSQAQAGEQFF.

This clonotype was detected only a few times. V gene TRBV7-9 combines with J gene TRBJ2-1, with D uncertain. Germline assignment: CDR1 SEHNR and CDR2 FQNEAQ (reference sequence). The CDR3 is 15 residues long. V lost 0 bases and J 0 bases, leaving 6 bases between the germline ends. Here the CDR3 DNA reads TGTGCCAGCAGCTTAGCGATGAGCTCCTACAATGAGCAGTTCTTC. Its protein product is CASSLAMSSYNEQFF.

This clonotype has ten or more counts. The CDR3 region is CASKGFGDTQYF. CDR3 bases: TGTGCCAGCAAGGGGTTTGGAGATACGCAGTATTTT. The chain combines TRBV2 with TRBJ2-3; D might be TRBD1 (5 bases). In germline, CDR1 is SNHLY, CDR2 FYNNEI. CDR3 size: 12 residues. The V end lost 7 bases, the J end lost 5 bases, and 10 bases lay between the germline ends.

V is TRBV6-5 and J is TRBJ2-7, with 9 bases lining up with TRBD2. The trim removed 5 bases at V and 7 bases at J, leaving 15 bases unmatched. The CDR3 consists of 16 residues. Germline V gene lookup returns CDR1 MNHEY and CDR2 SVGAGI. CDR3: CASSPEAGGAPWEQYF. The CDR3 DNA reads as TGTGCCAGCAGTCCTGAAGCGGGGGGCGCCCCTTGGGAGCAGTACTTC.

Remarks on this clonotype: Possible read error: a much larger clone is one base away. V is TRBV7-9 and J is TRBJ2-1, with no clear D. Germline CDR1 and CDR2: SEHNR and FQNEAQ (reference sequence). CDR3 length: 14 amino acids. The V end was cut by 8 bases, the J end by 4 bases, with 15 bases between. The DNA for the CDR3 is TGTGCCAGCGGCCGATCCTGGGAATACAATGAGCAGTTCTTC. It encodes CASGRSWEYNEQFF.

As regards this clonotype: Since a much larger clone is just one base distant, this may be a read error. The chain links TRBV7-2 to TRBJ1-2; maybe TRBD1 (5 bases). This CDR3 spans 17 amino acids. CDR1 is SGHTA and CDR2 is FQGNSA in the germline V gene. V lost 5 bases and J lost 7, with 26 bases in between. For the CDR3, the DNA is TGTGCCAGCAGCCCTAGCTTGTGGGGGGAAGGAGAGATTGGCTACACCTTC. Translation: CASSPSLWGEGEIGYTF.

About this clonotype itself: A read error may produce the germline difference seen at one junction end. This chain links TRBV27 with TRBJ2-7; 8 nucleotides match TRBD1. Germline V gene sequence: CDR1 MNHEY, CDR2 SMNVEV (reference sequence). The CDR3 contains 13 residues. The CDR3 region has the DNA TGTGCCAGCAGCTCTCAGGGGGCCTACAAGCAGTACTTC. Residues: CASSSQGAYKQYF.

This clonotype was seen at least ten times. The chain combines TRBV7-6 with TRBJ2-4; TRBD1 aligns across 7 bases. The CDR3 covers 18 residues. Germline CDR1 is SGHVS and CDR2 is FNYEAQ. J lost 8 bases, V lost 5 bases, and 21 bases had no gene match. CDR3 sequence (DNA): TGTGCCAGCAGCCCGTCGATGACAGGGCAATACCCTTTGGACATTCAGTACTTC. It yields the protein CASSPSMTGQYPLDIQYF. Drawing the rest from reference TRBV7-6 and TRBJ2-4, the complete variable domain is GAGVSQSPRYKVTKRGQDVALRCDPISGHVSLYWYRQALGQGPEFLTYFNYEAQQDKSGLPNDRFSAERPEGSISTLTIQRTEQRDSAMYRCASSPSMTGQYPLDIQYFGAGTRLSVL.

Points on this clonotype: This CDR3 is missing its conserved last phenylalanine or tryptophan, likely due to a read error. The rearrangement links TRBV20-1 to TRBJ2-5; 15 nucleotides line up with TRBD2. Looked up from germline, CDR1 is DFQATT and CDR2 is SNEGSKA (reference sequence). The length of the CDR3 is 15 residues. J lost 5 bases, V lost 5 bases, and 6 bases had no gene match. In DNA, the CDR3 is TGCAGTGCTCGGACTAGCGGGGGGGCCTGGGAGACCCAGTACTCC. Its translation is CSARTSGGAWETQYS.